This T cell receptor (beta chain) was captured in a study of cytomegalovirus exposure and HLA in healthy donors. Findings and limits, study-wide: Among TCR beta chains, those listed as cytomegalovirus-associated numbered over 150. In vitro confirmation showed three CMV-associated chains to be CMV antigen specific. According to a subsequent analysis, TCR clusters from the first cohort were inclined to appear together in the 110 or so validation repertoires.

Some clones are missing from TCRdb's copy, which holds only in-frame ones; the method was immunoSEQ multiplex PCR. Among about 130,000 clones listed, 89% were seen once. This CDR3 contains 14 residues. V was clipped by 0 bases and J by 7 bases, with 10 bases between them. Germline V gene data show CDR1 as MNHEY and CDR2 as SMNVEV (reference sequence). Regarding this clone: Its target is unknown.

The source is a woman aged 18-29 years in good health and CMV-seronegative. This rearrangement joins TRBV27 to TRBJ2-1; weak D call: TRBD2 (5 bases). Sequencing used PBMCs. CDR3 loop: CASSLSAGGNEQFF. The CDR3 nucleotides are TGTGCCAGCAGTTTATCGGCAGGCGGGAATGAGCAGTTCTTC.